The 17 T cell receptor beta chains given below trace back to one sample, sequenced in a study of T cell changes during pregnancy in multiple sclerosis. The repertoire was sequenced with immunoSEQ multiplex PCR; TCRdb's copy has only in-frame clones and lacks some. The table lists under 45,000 clones, just under 95% of them singletons. The sequencing here drew on CD4+ T cells from peripheral blood mononuclear cells, taken in the first trimester of pregnancy. The receptors shown here come from a female donor with multiple sclerosis, enrolled in a pregnancy study.

The CDR3 reads CASSRAGVDEQYF. CDR3 DNA sequence: TGTGCCAGCAGCCGAGCGGGAGTGGACGAGCAGTACTTC. V and J are TRBV6-6 and TRBJ2-7, with 8 bases fitting TRBD2. The V and J ends lost 6 bases and 5 bases, in that order; junction bases with no gene match: 6. Germline V gene data show CDR1 as MNHNY and CDR2 as SVGAGI (reference sequence). The length of the CDR3 is 13 residues.

The chain uses TRBV7-2 and TRBJ2-7; 8 bases map to TRBD1. Germline trimming cut 7 bases from V and 0 bases from J; bases unmatched to any gene: 5. The CDR3 has 14 residues. Germline assignment: CDR1 SGHTA and CDR2 FQGNSA. The DNA for the CDR3 is TGTGCCAGCACCCGGGACAGGAGCTCCTACGAGCAGTACTTC. Protein: CASTRDRSSYEQYF.

The rearrangement joins TRBV4-1 to TRBJ1-3; 7 bases match TRBD1. In germline, CDR1 is MGHRA, CDR2 YSYEKL. With 3 bases clipped from V and 4 bases from J, the junction kept 6 bases outside the gene matches. The CDR3 is 15 residues long. CDR3 sequence: CASSQNRGGGNTIYF. Written as DNA, the CDR3 is TGCGCCAGCAGCCAGAACAGGGGTGGCGGAAACACCATATATTTT.

V gene TRBV18 combines with J gene TRBJ2-2; D not resolved. The CDR3 covers 16 residues. V lost 5 bases and J lost 4, with 17 bases in between. Germline V CDR1 and CDR2: KGHSH, LQKENI. The CDR3 loop reads CASSEITARITGELFF. The CDR3 DNA sequence: TGTGCCAGCTCAGAAATCACGGCCAGGATCACCGGGGAGCTGTTTTTT.

For the CDR3, the DNA is TGTGCCAGCAGCGTAGACCCTAGCGGGAGGGCCGGGGAGCAGTTCTTC. It is translated as CASSVDPSGRAGEQFF. This rearrangement joins TRBV9 to TRBJ2-1; 12 bases map to TRBD2. Germline CDR1 is SGDLS and CDR2 is YYNGEE. J gave up 10 bases and V 0 bases, and 8 bases lay outside the gene matches. This CDR3 has 16 residues.

This chain joins TRBV12-1 and TRBJ2-3; the D call in the table, TRBD2, was not verified against the DNA. TRBV12-1 is given as a pseudogene. The CDR3 runs 21 residues. The CDR3 loop is CASSSPPGTSGRGGVTDTQYF. DNA of the CDR3: TGTGCCAGCAGCTCACCGCCCGGGACTAGCGGGAGGGGGGGGGTCACAGATACGCAGTATTTT.

The chain joins TRBV5-6 to TRBJ1-2; weak D call: TRBD1 (6 bases). In germline, CDR1 is SGHDT, CDR2 YYEEEE. V lost 0 bases and J lost 0, with 12 bases in between. The CDR3 spans 16 residues. CDR3 in DNA: TGTGCCAGCAGCTTGGGGCCCAGGGGTCCTAACTATGGCTACACCTTC. Translated: CASSLGPRGPNYGYTF.

This chain links TRBV7-4 with TRBJ2-3, with a weak D call TRBD2 (6 bases). The length of the CDR3 is 16 residues. Trimming left V 2 bases short and J 9 bases short, with 21 bases between. Germline V lookup: CDR1 SGHVT, CDR2 SQSDAQ. CDR3 DNA sequence: TGTGCCAGCAGCTTAAATCCCCATACTAGCTTCCGAACGCAGTATTTT. This gives the protein CASSLNPHTSFRTQYF.

The chain employs TRBV29-1 and TRBJ2-7; 10 bases agree with TRBD1. The length of the CDR3 is 12 residues. The germline V gene encodes CDR1 SQVTM and CDR2 ANQGSEA. Trimming took 7 bases from V and 4 from J; bases not matched to a gene: 4. CDR3 in amino acids: CSAGDRGYEQYF. In DNA form, the CDR3 reads TGCAGCGCAGGGGACAGGGGTTACGAGCAGTACTTC.

The chain employs TRBV6-1 and TRBJ1-4; the D gene is possibly TRBD1 (6 bases). V lost 2 bases, J lost 0 bases, and 22 bases lay in between. The length of the CDR3 is 20 residues. Germline CDR1 MNHNS, CDR2 SASEGT. The CDR3 coding sequence is TGTGCCAGCAGTGAAAGGGGGAAGGCCGGGTCGAGGGCAACTAATGAAAAACTGTTTTTT. Translated, it gives CASSERGKAGSRATNEKLFF.

The rearrangement joins TRBV28 to TRBJ1-5; TRBD1 matches at 8 bases. This CDR3 spans 17 amino acids. Germline V gene data show CDR1 as MDHEN and CDR2 as SYDVKM. Trimming removed 6 bases from V and 2 bases from J; junction bases left unmatched: 12. The CDR3 nucleotides are TGTGCCAGCAGGGAACAGGGGGGAGGGTCGGGCAATCAGCCCCAGCATTTT. This gives the protein CASREQGGGSGNQPQHF.

CDR3 bases: TGTGCCAGCAGCCGGGCGGGGGAAATTAAGGGCTACACCTTC. Amino acid sequence: CASSRAGEIKGYTF. This chain uses TRBV7-9 with TRBJ1-2, with a weak D call TRBD1 (5 bases). Germline assignment: CDR1 SEHNR and CDR2 FQNEAQ (reference sequence). The CDR3 has 14 residues. V shed 5 bases and J shed 8 bases, with 18 bases lying between them.

This chain links TRBV7-2 with TRBJ2-7, with a possible D match to TRBD2 (6 bases). There are 15 residues in the CDR3. Trimming removed 3 bases from V and 2 bases from J, with 14 bases in between. Germline V gives CDR1 SGHTA, CDR2 FQGNSA. CDR3 protein: CASSFTPGLTYEQYF. CDR3 coding DNA: TGTGCCAGCAGCTTTACCCCGGGACTCACCTACGAGCAGTACTTC.

The chain has TRBV27 and TRBJ2-1, with D possibly TRBD2 on 5 matching bases. The CDR3 has 14 amino acids. CDR1 MNHEY and CDR2 SMNVEV come from the germline V gene (reference sequence). The V gene lost 6 bases and the J gene lost 3 bases, with 12 bases spanning the gap. The CDR3 loop reads CASSSDLSYNEQFF. The CDR3 DNA follows: TGTGCCAGCAGCTCGGACTTAAGCTACAATGAGCAGTTCTTC.

The rearrangement uses TRBV20-1 and TRBJ2-1, with D unclear. Germline assignment: CDR1 DFQATT and CDR2 SNEGSKA (reference sequence). CDR3 length: 11 amino acids. V was clipped by 7 bases and J by 8 bases, with 12 bases between them. The CDR3 DNA reads TGCAGTGTGAGTTCTAGTGATGAGCAGTTCTTC. It specifies CSVSSSDEQFF.

The rearrangement links TRBV25-1 to TRBJ2-3; 9 nucleotides line up with TRBD2. Germline V CDR1 and CDR2: MGHDK, SYGVNS. The CDR3 covers 15 residues. Trimming at V came to 11 bases and at J to 4 bases, leaving 13 bases not matched to a gene. In nucleotides, the CDR3 is TGTGCCGTAAGCGGTGATAGCGGGAGCCCAGATACGCAGTATTTT. Protein sequence: CAVSGDSGSPDTQYF. The full variable domain, in which reference TRBV25-1 and TRBJ2-3 provide the parts outside the CDR3, is EADIYQTPRYLVIGTGKKITLECSQTMGHDKMYWYQQDPGMELHLIHYSYGVNSTEKGDLSSESTVSRIRTEHFPLTLESARPSHTSQYLCAVSGDSGSPDTQYFGPGTRLTVL.

The CDR3 sequence is CASSLAKWSNEQFF. CDR3 nucleotides: TGTGCCAGCAGCTTAGCGAAATGGAGTAATGAGCAGTTCTTC. The V gene is TRBV7-2, the J gene TRBJ2-1; D gene unclear. CDR3 size: 14 residues. The V end was cut by 0 bases, the J end by 7 bases, with 10 bases between. Germline CDR1 reads SGHTA; CDR2 reads FQGNSA. Looking up the rest from reference TRBV7-2 and TRBJ2-1 gives the full variable domain: GAGVSQSPSNKVTEKGKDVELRCDPISGHTALYWYRQSLGQGLEFLIYFQGNSAPDKSGLPSDRFSAERTGGSVSTLTIQRTQQEDSAVYLCASSLAKWSNEQFFGPGTRLTVL.